Described below is a single TCR beta chain sequence and its context. Measured with immunoSEQ multiplex PCR; TCRdb has only the in-frame clones, and not every one. The table has 600,000 to 750,000 clones, 90% seen once. V lost 8 bases and J lost 5, with 19 bases in between. The V gene's germline CDR1 is WSHSY and CDR2 SAAADI. The CDR3 length is 14 residues. The source of the sample is a study of shared clonotypes between healthy human individuals. This chain connects TRBV10-2 to TRBJ2-7, with D perhaps given as TRBD1 or TRBD2 (5 bases each). Sequenced: memory CD8+ T cells from PBMCs. Subset here: CD45RO+ cells pooled with CCR7-negative TemRA cells. This sequence was found in a man aged 18-30 years in good health. Some clones in this sample may be carry-over from other donors' samples. DNA of the CDR3: TGCGCCAGCTCTACGGGGCTAGGGTTCGACGAGCAGTACTTC. It encodes CASSTGLGFDEQYF.